The clone carrying this T cell receptor (beta chain) showed up many times. The entry originates in a study of T cell repertoires in cytomegalovirus infection. In germline, CDR1 is SEHNR, CDR2 FQNEAQ (reference sequence). This CDR3 comprises 16 residues. Unmatched junction bases numbered 8, after V lost 5 bases and J lost 5 bases. TCRdb passed the reads through MiXCR, listing each CDR3 protein once. Of some 300,000 distinct CDR3 sequences in the sample, around 9.1% were seen once. The chain recombines TRBV7-9 with TRBJ1-4, with 10 bases identical to TRBD1. Sequencing input: PBMCs. This sequence was found in a human donor in good health (CMV status not recorded). Some clones in this sample may be carry-over from other donors' samples. CDR3 amino acids: CASSPRADRGNEKLFF. For the CDR3, the DNA is TGTGCCAGCAGCCCAAGAGCGGACAGGGGGAATGAAAAACTGTTTTTT.